Below, one TCR beta chain is given with its context. These data originate in a study of blood T cells in healthy people across ages. Total RNA, at least 6 micrograms per sample, came from PBMCs. With a J-beta primer mix and a sample-barcoded 5' primer, a second PCR ran about 7 to 12 cycles. TCRdb re-called the 5' RACE reads through MiXCR, storing one row per CDR3 protein. The sample holds about 800,000 distinct CDR3 sequences; 25% are singletons and the top ten take under 4%. The V and J ends lost 2 bases and 0 bases respectively, with 11 bases between them. The CDR3 runs to 14 residues. CDR1 SQVTM and CDR2 ANQGSEA come from the germline V gene. These data also formed part of another study, on T cells of mothers and their children. That investigation notes: Study donors consisted of three healthy Caucasian mothers and their six children. Related mother and child pairs showed slightly greater overlap (not significant) than unrelated pairs did.

The rearrangement joins TRBV29-1 to TRBJ2-7; D not certain. The sequenced sample was blood. This TCR came from a boy younger than 18 in good health. The CDR3 reads CSVELRYNSYEQYF. The CDR3 DNA follows: TGCAGCGTTGAACTTCGGTACAACTCCTACGAGCAGTACTTC.